This TCR beta chain is drawn from a study of T cells in Graves' hyperthyroidism and ophthalmopathy (dated by TCRdb to about 2019). Study-level background: Peripheral blood was collected at initial diagnosis, before any treatment. Prospective prediction of ophthalmopathy was tested in an independent validation cohort of 18 to 20 hyperthyroidism patients and 17 patients who later progressed to ophthalmopathy. The 100 or so discovery patients were randomly split 7:3 into training and test sets. After sampling, hyperthyroidism patients received methimazole starting at 30 mg daily, and ophthalmopathy patients received high-dose intravenous methylprednisolone. To identify TCR V-J signatures that set the groups apart, the researchers used a discovery cohort of about a hundred patients, made up of roughly 40 with Graves' ophthalmopathy and some 60 with stable Graves' hyperthyroidism. The paper reports TCR Vbeta CDR3 sequencing of 135 peripheral blood samples: approximately 41 ophthalmopathy, some 80 hyperthyroidism and 17 progressor patients. In more than 5 Graves' hyperthyroidism patients, the study also compared T-cell repertoires from thyroid tissue with T-cell repertoires from blood.

This clonotype was picked up many times. It has no known antigen specificity. Within one base of it there is no much larger clone, and no base qualities were kept. Hyperthyroidism patients were newly diagnosed, with disease duration under 2 months, and aged 18 to 65 years. Any patient with an uncontrolled infection, another autoimmune disease, pregnancy or lactation was excluded. Diagnoses were established on the basis of clinical symptoms, serum thyroxine and TRAb, thyroid ultrasound, and orbital computed tomography. Blood from progressor patients was drawn when they were first diagnosed with hyperthyroidism, before any ophthalmopathy symptoms appeared. Ficoll-Paque density gradient centrifugation was used to isolate PBMCs from about 10 ml of fresh peripheral blood. Progressor patients were first diagnosed with Graves' hyperthyroidism and then developed ophthalmopathy during follow-up. Trizol reagent was used to extract total RNA, and RNA quality was then checked on an Agilent 2100 Bioanalyzer.

V is clipped by 2 bases and J by 2 bases, and the sequence between their germline boundaries is 8 bases long. The CDR3 goes from the cysteine to the phenylalanine over 14 residues. Only CDR3 DNA remains: 42 bases, in frame from the first base. CDR1 and CDR2 are drawn from the germline V gene: KGHDR, SFDVKD. The TCR beta CDR3 regions were amplified from RNA transcripts. The TCR CDR3 was subjected to a first round of RT-PCR using the HTBI primer set and the Qiagen OneStep RT-PCR kit. Libraries were constructed in a second round of multiplex PCR, after which size selection and purification were carried out. Paired-end sequencing of the libraries was performed with 100 bp reads on an Illumina HiSeq2000. Processing in the source paper ran as follows. SOAPnuke was used to process the raw data, throwing out any read that contained adapters or uncalled bases, had a mean Phred below 15, or lacked an exact constant-primer or identifier match. High-quality paired reads were merged with COPE v1.2.5, and unique nucleotide sequences were defined as clonotypes. MiTCR v1.1 was used to align the clonotypes against IMGT TRBV, TRBD and TRBJ reference segments. Analysis was restricted to V-J combinations with a frequency above 0.0001, which covered approximately 99% of repertoires. A TCS score was defined as the ratio between F50 (clonal expansion) and ExV (chaos), using BLOSUM62-based TCRdist between CDR3 peptides within each V-J. Welch's t-statistics and random forest reduced roughly 500 V-J features to about 13, which were used in a naive Bayes classifier (R e1071). In TCRdb, the public reads were trimmed at Q25 with fastp and aligned with MiXCR, with productive beta chains retained. Every entry covers one CDR3 protein and lists the most common genes and DNA from its rows. The V and J calls here are based on TCRdb, not the publication. Recorded for this sample are around 300,000 distinct CDR3 sequences; 13% of them occurred a single time. The biggest ten clones account for almost 8% of the sample.

What the research found in general, with its limitations: Most expanded thyroid clonotypes (frequency above 0.001) were also detected in blood, a finding suggesting that blood repertoires may reflect thyroid immune responses. Sample size was not statistically predetermined, and investigators were not blinded to group allocation. In validation, progression to ophthalmopathy was predicted by the model with 65% to 71% sensitivity and about 72% specificity, a median of approximately 6.5 months before onset. A model built on a 13 V-J signature distinguished ophthalmopathy from stable hyperthyroidism, reaching 85% to 90% sensitivity and 81.08% specificity in cross-validation and 80%/75% in testing.

The receptor was isolated from a woman under 40 with Graves' hyperthyroidism that later progressed to Graves' ophthalmopathy. The sample taken for sequencing was blood. The chain uses TRBV24-1 and TRBJ1-2; perhaps TRBD1 is the D gene, with 6 bases matching. The DNA sequence is as follows: TGTGCCACCAGTGATTATGACAGGAACTATGGCTACACCTTC. Its translation reads: CATSDYDRNYGYTF.